This record looks at one T cell receptor beta chain sequence and its context. This specimen belongs to a study of blood T cell repertoires in COVID-19. At the level of the study: COVID-19 samples from acute and convalescent phases originated in the United States, Italy and Spain. T cells, B-cell-depleted T cells, or PBMCs supplied cDNA or gDNA.

Germline V gives CDR1 MDHEN, CDR2 SYDVKM. V lost 7 bases and J lost 1; bases outside the gene matches: 6. The CDR3 totals 14 residues. How the authors handled the data: Amplification from reference gene primers served as the basis for estimated nucleated cell counts. Only in-frame clones appear in the TCRdb table, and some are missing; sequencing was by immunoSEQ multiplex PCR. V, J and clone size are taken as reported in that table, and D and trimming were inferred from the DNA itself. Of about 310,000 clones in the sample, about nine tenths are singletons; the top ten hold 1%. The sequence derives from a man in his fifties with active or convalescent COVID-19. The sequencing input was peripheral blood. This chain links TRBV28 with TRBJ1-1, with TRBD1 matching over 7 bases. This chain's CDR3 is CASTLGTANTEAFF. CDR3 DNA sequence: TGTGCCAGCACCCTCGGGACAGCGAACACTGAAGCTTTCTTT.